These T cell receptor beta chains were read from a single sample in a study of T cell responses to AZD1222 COVID-19 vaccine. The table came from immunoSEQ multiplex PCR; TCRdb's copy has only in-frame clones and leaves some out. The sample comprises 73,000 or so clones, 75% to 85% of which are singletons, and 5.4% rests with the top ten. The sample consisted of peripheral blood, taken on day 0 of AZD1222 vaccination. The receptors shown here come from an adult in good health. CDR3s leave out the opening cysteine and the closing phenylalanine or tryptophan. Fields, in order: J gene, V gene, CDR3 protein.

j_call: TRBJ2-7
v_call: TRBV10-3
cdr3_aa: AISDHSYEQY

j_call: TRBJ2-7
v_call: TRBV5-1
cdr3_aa: ASSPRAGTIEY

j_call: TRBJ1-1
v_call: TRBV11-2
cdr3_aa: ASSQGGFRSMNTEAF

j_call: TRBJ2-1
v_call: TRBV5-1
cdr3_aa: ASSLDGQRLSEQF

j_call: TRBJ2-2
v_call: TRBV9
cdr3_aa: ASSVDASNTGELF

j_call: TRBJ1-1
v_call: TRBV7-8
cdr3_aa: ASIRSEVNTEAF

j_call: TRBJ1-2
v_call: TRBV29-1
cdr3_aa: SVVRQGAFHGYT

j_call: TRBJ1-1
v_call: TRBV18
cdr3_aa: ASSPSVMNTEAF

j_call: TRBJ1-4
v_call: TRBV7-9
cdr3_aa: ASMFAFGEKLF

j_call: TRBJ1-3
v_call: TRBV7-9
cdr3_aa: ASSRVRVGYGNTIY

j_call: TRBJ1-5
v_call: TRBV2
cdr3_aa: ASTKDRGHQPQH

j_call: TRBJ1-6
v_call: TRBV2
cdr3_aa: ASSPVGRALH

j_call: TRBJ1-5
v_call: TRBV19
cdr3_aa: ASMGDTSNQPQH

j_call: TRBJ1-5
v_call: TRBV19
cdr3_aa: ASSAAVNQPQH

j_call: TRBJ2-2
v_call: TRBV18
cdr3_aa: ASSQTANGELF

j_call: TRBJ2-3
v_call: TRBV5-4
cdr3_aa: ASSLGITTGNTDTQY